A selection of T cell receptor beta chains follows, all from one sample in a study of CD8 T cells in Susac syndrome. TCRdb reprocessed the immunoSEQ multiplex PCR reads with MiXCR, giving one entry per CDR3 protein. The sample shows around 110,000 distinct CDR3 sequences, approximately 94% of them seen only once. The sample comprised CD8+ T cells from PBMCs. These TCRs come from a human donor with Susac syndrome. Each CDR3 is given with its conserved first and last residue. The order of the fields is V gene, CDR3 protein.

V: TRBV6-6; CDR3: CASAFSGVGQETQYF
V: TRBV29-1; CDR3: CSVTTSGNTIYF
V: TRBV6-5; CDR3: CASSAQGGANGYTF
V: TRBV20-1; CDR3: CSAGTSGGTGELFF
V: TRBV9; CDR3: CASSAWTSGGPSTDTQYF
V: TRBV4-1; CDR3: CASSQEERGGDTQYF
V: TRBV9; CDR3: CASSVGSRYEQYF
V: TRBV3-1; CDR3: CASSQDFLDTSSGELFF
V: TRBV7-9; CDR3: CASSLGDDQGTQYF
V: TRBV4-1; CDR3: CASSQRLVVETQYF
V: TRBV9; CDR3: CASSPTRGGTEAFF
V: TRBV29-1; CDR3: CSVEDRLDEQFF
V: TRBV3-1; CDR3: CASSQLRGDGNYGYTF
V: TRBV9; CDR3: CASSVSGGAGDTQYF
V: TRBV11-2; CDR3: CASSSPGRDEQYF
V: TRBV7-2; CDR3: CASSPGGTRGDTQYF
V: TRBV2; CDR3: CASRKANYGYTF
V: TRBV29-1; CDR3: CSVVLPESSYEQYF
V: TRBV27; CDR3: CASSLSWAPGAYGYTF
V: TRBV7-9; CDR3: CASSFESIEYEQYF
V: TRBV12-3/TRBV12-4; CDR3: CASAASPEAFF
V: TRBV7-8; CDR3: CASRKRGVGSDTQYF
V: TRBV27; CDR3: CASSWEGDQPQHF
V: TRBV29-1; CDR3: CSVQELYGYTF
V: TRBV9; CDR3: CASSVLSSPTSTYEQYF
V: TRBV7-8; CDR3: CASSERQGPTGELFF
V: TRBV7-2; CDR3: CASSTGPLDNSPLHF
V: TRBV20-1; CDR3: CSARGADFPSYNEQFF
V: TRBV6-5; CDR3: CASSWVGEETQYF
V: TRBV7-8; CDR3: CASSLAWDEQYF
V: TRBV19; CDR3: CASRGVLDYGYTF
V: TRBV7-3; CDR3: CASSSPGQGGHTQYF
V: TRBV23-1; CDR3: CASSQSLAGGPGTQYF
V: TRBV5-8; CDR3: CASRPSVYEQYF
V: TRBV19; CDR3: CASSITAAYGYTF
V: TRBV9; CDR3: CASSVEKDPSTYGYTF
V: TRBV7-2; CDR3: CASSHPRDRGDEQYF
V: TRBV4-3; CDR3: CASSLNVRRPQHF
V: TRBV4-3; CDR3: CASSQSEGQGVEQYF
V: TRBV4-1; CDR3: CASSQESGYHGYTF
V: TRBV3-1; CDR3: CASSEQTGTGVTDTQYF
V: TRBV7-9; CDR3: CASGQGPEKLFF
V: TRBV14; CDR3: CASSQRDRINNEQFF
V: TRBV20-1; CDR3: CSAEDSGTGGGYEQYF
V: TRBV9; CDR3: CASSVSSGLTDTQYF
V: TRBV12-3/TRBV12-4; CDR3: CASTPTGALHGYTF
V: TRBV3-1; CDR3: CASSLGLNTGELFF
V: TRBV5-1; CDR3: CASSRTSVNEQFF